A single sample gave rise to the 16 T cell receptor beta chains below, sequenced in a study of blood T cell repertoires in COVID-19. Assay used: immunoSEQ multiplex PCR; TCRdb lists only in-frame clones, some missing. The sample includes 25,000 to 35,000 clones, roughly 85% of them seen just once. Material for sequencing was peripheral blood. These TCRs come from a human donor in a cohort sampled during active COVID-19.

The V call is TRBV7-8, the J call TRBJ2-1, with D maybe TRBD2 (5 bases). The V gene's germline CDR1 is SGHVS and CDR2 FQNEAQ. The CDR3 covers 11 residues. The V end lost 3 bases, the J end lost 12 bases, and 9 bases lay between the germline ends. The CDR3 DNA follows: TGTGCCAGCAGCTTGTCCCGGGGGCAGTTCTTC. Its translation: CASSLSRGQFF.

V is TRBV3-1 (or the pseudogene TRBV3-2) and J is TRBJ2-5; tentatively, D is TRBD2 (5 bases). Trimming left V 0 bases short and J 5 bases short, with 16 bases between. The CDR3 runs 16 residues. Germline V CDR1 and CDR2: LGHDT, YNNKEL (reference sequence). The CDR3 reads CASSQEGTDSGETQYF. The CDR3 DNA is TGTGCCAGCAGCCAAGAGGGCACGGACTCGGGGGAGACCCAGTACTTC.

This rearrangement joins TRBV11-3 to TRBJ1-4; D is possibly TRBD1 (5 bases). The CDR3 has 16 amino acids. V was trimmed by 7 bases and J by 8 bases, leaving 23 bases between them. CDR1 and CDR2 (germline): SGHNT, YENEEA. The CDR3 nucleotides read TGTGCCAGCACCCAAGGGGAAACAGAACGATACGAAAAACTGTTTTTT. Residues: CASTQGETERYEKLFF.

V and J are TRBV4-2 and TRBJ2-2; 7 bases fit TRBD2. Losses at the gene ends were 4 bases for V and 1 base for J; bases not matched to a gene: 3. CDR3 size: 15 residues. Germline lookup yields CDR1 LGHNA and CDR2 YNFKEQ. The CDR3 nucleotides are TGTGCCAGCAGCCCCCGCGGGGGGAACACCGGGGAGCTGTTTTTT. This gives the protein CASSPRGGNTGELFF.

This clone was observed a single time. V gene TRBV5-1 combines with J gene TRBJ2-4, with D possibly TRBD1 on 6 matching bases. From germline, CDR1 is SGHRS and CDR2 YFSETQ. V dropped 3 bases and J dropped 0 bases, with 10 bases sitting between them. The CDR3 totals 15 residues. CDR3 sequence (DNA): TGCGCCAGCAGCTCGGGACACCCAGCCAAAAACATTCAGTACTTC. Protein sequence: CASSSGHPAKNIQYF.

This clone was seen once. This chain uses TRBV20-1 with TRBJ2-3; D may be TRBD2 (5 bases). The V gene lost 8 bases and the J gene lost 4 bases, with 10 bases spanning the gap. Germline CDR1 is DFQATT and CDR2 is SNEGSKA (reference sequence). The CDR3 sequence is 11 residues long. In DNA form, the CDR3 reads TGCAGTAGGACTTCTTCAGATACGCAGTATTTT. Protein product: CSRTSSDTQYF.

This rearrangement joins TRBV6-5 to TRBJ1-1; no reliable D call. From germline, CDR1 is MNHEY and CDR2 SVGAGI. There are 14 residues in the CDR3. V was shortened by 5 bases and J by 4 bases, with 14 bases between the two germline ends. The CDR3 sequence is CASSPLAGSTEAFF. In DNA, the CDR3 is TGTGCCAGCAGTCCTCTTGCGGGGTCCACTGAAGCTTTCTTT.

This sequence joins TRBV7-9 and TRBJ2-5; unclear D gene. The CDR3 has 13 amino acids. V lost 5 bases and J lost 5, with 12 bases in between. Germline CDR1 and CDR2: SEHNR and FQNEAQ (reference sequence). CDR3 nucleotide sequence: TGTGCCAGCAGCGCGGTCGGTGGGGAGACCCAGTACTTC. The encoded protein is CASSAVGGETQYF.

The chain links TRBV7-9 to TRBJ2-3; D not certain. The V and J ends lost 4 bases and 6 bases respectively, with 11 bases between them. The CDR3 has 13 amino acids. The germline gives CDR1 SEHNR, CDR2 FQNEAQ (reference sequence). Here the CDR3 reads CASSSIFYDTQYF. Written as DNA, the CDR3 is TGTGCCAGCAGCTCTATATTCTACGATACGCAGTATTTT.

A single count supports this clone. The V gene is TRBV2, the J gene TRBJ2-7; 8 bases align to TRBD1. Germline lookup yields CDR1 SNHLY and CDR2 FYNNEI. J lost 5 bases, V lost 6 bases, and 3 bases had no gene match. The CDR3 is made up of 12 amino acids. CDR3 region: CASRWTGNEQYF. DNA of the CDR3: TGTGCCAGCAGGTGGACAGGGAACGAGCAGTACTTC.

V and J are TRBV5-1 and TRBJ2-6, with a weak D call TRBD1 (6 bases). The V end was cut by 2 bases, the J end by 0 bases, with 12 bases between. CDR3 length: 17 residues. Germline-derived CDR1 and CDR2 are SGHRS and YFSETQ. In DNA form, the CDR3 reads TGCGCCAGCAGCTTCAGGGGCCGGGGCTCTGGGGCCAACGTCCTGACTTTC. It specifies CASSFRGRGSGANVLTF.

This clone was found once. The chain couples TRBV7-2 to TRBJ1-5; TRBD1 aligns across 7 bases. The germline CDR1 and CDR2 sequences are SGHTA and FQGNSA. J gave up 0 bases and V 5 bases, and 4 bases lay outside the gene matches. The CDR3 totals 15 residues. The CDR3 loop reads CASSPDRNSNQPQHF. CDR3 coding DNA: TGTGCCAGCAGCCCGGACAGGAATAGCAATCAGCCCCAGCATTTT.

The V gene is TRBV19, the J gene TRBJ1-4; a possible D gene is TRBD1 (5 bases). Trimming left V 4 bases short and J 4 bases short, with 10 bases between. Per the germline V gene, CDR1 is LNHDA and CDR2 is SQIVND (reference sequence). The CDR3 contains 14 residues. The CDR3 protein is CASSTRDFNEKLFF. The CDR3 coding sequence is TGTGCCAGTAGTACCCGGGACTTTAATGAAAAACTGTTTTTT.

The chain joins TRBV5-1 to TRBJ2-1; no clear D. Germline V CDR1 and CDR2: SGHRS, YFSETQ. V dropped 2 bases and J dropped 3 bases, with 3 bases sitting between them. The CDR3 extends over 12 amino acids. This CDR3 reads CASSFVYNEQFF. In DNA form, the CDR3 reads TGCGCCAGCAGCTTCGTCTACAATGAGCAGTTCTTC.

The chain joins TRBV20-1 to TRBJ2-1, with TRBD2 matching 8 bases. Germline-derived CDR1 and CDR2 are DFQATT and SNEGSKA (reference sequence). The CDR3 is 15 residues long. The V segment lost 3 bases and the J segment 7 bases; nucleotides outside the gene matches: 11. CDR3 sequence reads: CSASSGTRGVNEQFF. For the CDR3, the DNA is TGCAGTGCTAGTAGCGGGACTCGGGGCGTAAATGAGCAGTTCTTC.

V gene TRBV3-1 (or the pseudogene TRBV3-2) combines with J gene TRBJ1-6; D gene ambiguous. Germline V gene lookup returns CDR1 LGHDT and CDR2 YNNKEL (reference sequence). The CDR3 sequence is 16 residues long. The V end lost 3 bases, the J end lost 0 bases, and 9 bases lay between the germline ends. CDR3 nucleotide sequence: TGTGCCAGCAGCCACGAGGGAAGCTCCTATAATTCACCCCTCCACTTT. It yields the protein CASSHEGSSYNSPLHF.